These 5 T cell receptor beta chains originate from one sample sequenced in a study of blood T cell repertoires in COVID-19. TCRdb's table, derived via immunoSEQ multiplex PCR, lists solely in-frame clones and lacks some. The sample yields under 200,000 clones, roughly 93% seen once. Sequencing was done on a sample of peripheral blood. The receptors originated from a man in his late teens or twenties with acute or convalescent COVID-19.

The gene calls are TRBV6-6 and TRBJ1-1; 7 bases match TRBD1. The CDR3 runs to 16 residues. V gave up 2 bases and J gave up 4 bases; unmatched junction bases: 10. CDR1 is MNHNY and CDR2 is SVGAGI in the germline V gene (reference sequence). CDR3 sequence (DNA): TGTGCCAGCAGTTACATATTTTCGGGACAGATCACTGAAGCTTTCTTT. Encoded protein: CASSYIFSGQITEAFF.

The chain is built from TRBV7-6 and TRBJ1-2, with D unresolved. CDR3 length equals 13 residues. Germline loops: CDR1 SGHVS, CDR2 FNYEAQ. The germline V and J ends were trimmed by 4 bases and 0 bases, with 6 bases remaining between them. The chain's CDR3 is CASSSGPNYGYTF. The DNA for the CDR3 is TGTGCCAGCAGCTCAGGCCCTAACTATGGCTACACCTTC.

The chain uses TRBV10-3 and TRBJ1-5; 7 bases are shared with TRBD1. From germline, CDR1 is ENHRY and CDR2 SYGVKD. V shed 5 bases and J 1 base; nucleotides not matched to a gene: 5. The CDR3 runs to 15 residues. The CDR3 DNA reads TGTGCCATCAGTAGAGAGACAGGGAGCAATCAGCCCCAGCATTTT. Residues: CAISRETGSNQPQHF.

The CDR3 sequence is CSRDYTGELFF. CDR3 sequence (DNA): TGCTCACGAGATTACACCGGGGAGCTGTTTTTT. The chain joins TRBV29-1 to TRBJ2-2; no definite D call. The CDR3 covers 11 residues. Germline V gene lookup returns CDR1 SQVTM and CDR2 ANQGSEA.

The chain employs TRBV7-9 and TRBJ2-7; 7 bases match TRBD1. V trimming: 3 bases; J trimming: 4 bases; junction bases outside the gene matches: 6. Germline V gene lookup returns CDR1 SEHNR and CDR2 FQNEAQ (reference sequence). The CDR3 is made up of 14 amino acids. Here the CDR3 DNA reads TGTGCCAGCAGCTTTATAGGACAGGTATACGAGCAGTACTTC. It is translated as CASSFIGQVYEQYF.